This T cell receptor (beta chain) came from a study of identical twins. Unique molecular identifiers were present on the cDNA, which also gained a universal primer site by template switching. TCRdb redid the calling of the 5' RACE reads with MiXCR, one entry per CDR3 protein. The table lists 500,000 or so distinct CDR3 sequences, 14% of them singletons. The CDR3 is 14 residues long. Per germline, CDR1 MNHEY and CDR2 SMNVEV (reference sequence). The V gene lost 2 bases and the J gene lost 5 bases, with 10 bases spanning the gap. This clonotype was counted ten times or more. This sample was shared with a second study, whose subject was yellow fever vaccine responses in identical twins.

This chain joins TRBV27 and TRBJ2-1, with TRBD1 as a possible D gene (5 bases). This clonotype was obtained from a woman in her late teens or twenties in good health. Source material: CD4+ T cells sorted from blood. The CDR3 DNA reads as TGTGCCAGCAGTTTAATTAAAGGGGACAATGAGCAGTTCTTC. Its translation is CASSLIKGDNEQFF.